This T cell receptor (beta chain) was sequenced during a study of T cells expressing NK-cell markers. Study-wide context: The study sequenced eight donors, seven HCMV-seropositive and one seronegative. Regarding the study as a whole: Expanded NKG2C+ T cell clones were not confirmed as HCMV-specific.

CDR1 is MGHRA and CDR2 is YSYEKL in the germline V gene. The CDR3 totals 15 residues. As to this clonotype: The antigen is undetermined.

TCRdb derives one entry per CDR3 protein from the 5' RACE reads, leaving out DNA. This repertoire includes about 150,000 distinct CDR3 sequences. The genes are TRBV4-1 and TRBJ2-2; TCRdb returns TRBD2, unconfirmable since there is no DNA. This clonotype originated in a woman in her 50s in good health. The sequenced sample consisted of blood T cells: a sorted CD56 or NKG2C T cell subset, CD4+ or CD8+ T cells, or bulk PBMC T cells (not recorded which). This chain's CDR3 is CASSIAGGPTGELFF.